This TCR beta chain was profiled in a study of early T cells in non-severe SARS-CoV-2 infection. This CDR3 comprises 13 residues. Germline V CDR1 and CDR2: MNHEY, SVGAGI. After removal of 8 bases from V and 2 bases from J, the junction contained 5 bases not matched to a gene. Many counts were recorded for this clonotype. Attachment of unique molecular identifiers was made to individual cDNA molecules. TCRdb used MiXCR to reprocess the 5' RACE reads, holding one entry per CDR3 protein. Among tens of thousands of distinct CDR3 sequences listed, under 9.5% were seen once. The clonotype comes from an adult who was a healthcare worker with PCR-confirmed SARS-CoV-2 infection or an uninfected control (not recorded which). Sequenced: whole blood. This chain joins TRBV6-5 and TRBJ1-2, with 7 bases that match TRBD1. CDR3 nucleotides: TGTGCCAGCCGAGGGGGCTCGAACTATGGCTACACCTTC. Translating it yields CASRGGSNYGYTF.